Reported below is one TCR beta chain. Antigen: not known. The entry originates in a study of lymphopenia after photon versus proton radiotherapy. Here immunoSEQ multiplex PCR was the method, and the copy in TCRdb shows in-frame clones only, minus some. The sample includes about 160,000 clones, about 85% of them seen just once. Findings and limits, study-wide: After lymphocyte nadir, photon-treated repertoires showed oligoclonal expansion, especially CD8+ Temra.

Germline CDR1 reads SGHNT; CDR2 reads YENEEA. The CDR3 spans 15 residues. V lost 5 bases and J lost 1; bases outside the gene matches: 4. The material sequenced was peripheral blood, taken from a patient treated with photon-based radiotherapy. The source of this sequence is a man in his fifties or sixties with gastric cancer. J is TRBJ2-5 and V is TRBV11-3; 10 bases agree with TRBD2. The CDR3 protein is CASSQGTSVQETQYF. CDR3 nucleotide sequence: TGTGCCAGCAGCCAGGGGACTAGCGTCCAAGAGACCCAGTACTTC.